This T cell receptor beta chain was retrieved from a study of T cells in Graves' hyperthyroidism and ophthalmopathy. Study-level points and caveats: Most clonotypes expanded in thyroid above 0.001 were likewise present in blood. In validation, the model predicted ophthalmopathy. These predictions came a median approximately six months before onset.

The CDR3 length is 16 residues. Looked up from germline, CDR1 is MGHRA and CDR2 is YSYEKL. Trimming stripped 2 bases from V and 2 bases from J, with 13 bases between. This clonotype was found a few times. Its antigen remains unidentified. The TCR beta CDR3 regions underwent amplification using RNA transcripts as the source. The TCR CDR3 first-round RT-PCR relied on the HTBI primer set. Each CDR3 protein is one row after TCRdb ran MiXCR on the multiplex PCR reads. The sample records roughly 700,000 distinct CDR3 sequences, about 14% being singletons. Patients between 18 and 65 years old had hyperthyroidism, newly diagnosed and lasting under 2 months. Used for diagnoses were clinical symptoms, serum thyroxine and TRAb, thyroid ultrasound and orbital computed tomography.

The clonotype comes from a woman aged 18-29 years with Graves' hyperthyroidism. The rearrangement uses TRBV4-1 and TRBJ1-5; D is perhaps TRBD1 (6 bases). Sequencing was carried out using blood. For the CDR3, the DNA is TGCGCCAGCAGCCAACCCCTGGCAGGGGGCAATCAGCCCCAGCATTTT. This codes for CASSQPLAGGNQPQHF.